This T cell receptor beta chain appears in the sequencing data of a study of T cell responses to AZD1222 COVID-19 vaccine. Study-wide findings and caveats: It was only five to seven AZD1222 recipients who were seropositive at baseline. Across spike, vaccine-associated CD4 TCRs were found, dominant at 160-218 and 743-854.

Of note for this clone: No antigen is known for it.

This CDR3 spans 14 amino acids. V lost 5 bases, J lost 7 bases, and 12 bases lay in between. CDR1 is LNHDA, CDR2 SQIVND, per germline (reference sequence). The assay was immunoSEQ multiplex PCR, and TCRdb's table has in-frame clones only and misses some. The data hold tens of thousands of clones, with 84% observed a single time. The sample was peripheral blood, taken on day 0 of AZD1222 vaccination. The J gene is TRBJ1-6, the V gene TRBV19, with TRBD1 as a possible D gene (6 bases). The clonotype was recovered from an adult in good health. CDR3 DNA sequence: TGTGCCAGTAGTGCTTACAGGGAAAATTCACCCCTCCACTTT. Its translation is CASSAYRENSPLHF. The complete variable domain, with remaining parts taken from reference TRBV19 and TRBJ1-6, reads DGGITQSPKYLFRKEGQNVTLSCEQNLNHDAMYWYRQDPGQGLRLIYYSQIVNDFQKGDIAEGYSVSREKKESFPLTVTSAQKNPTAFYLCASSAYRENSPLHFGNGTRLTVT.